The 29 T cell receptor beta chains listed next were all sequenced from one sample in a study of shared clonotypes between healthy human individuals (dated by TCRdb to about 2020). Libraries were prepared through the immunoSEQ multiplex PCR assay. TCRdb took over this immuneACCESS table, retaining in-frame rearrangements with V and J assigned. Such tables are incomplete; in checked studies, under half of the missing clones stem from an unresolved V gene, and the remainder is unexplained. The sample table shows 950,000 to 1,100,000 clones, and about 75% are seen once. Around 1.5% of the sample goes to the ten largest clones. The sample was memory CD4+ T cells sorted from blood. The sample's cell subset or site label is to be understood as: CD45RA-negative fraction. The receptors were gathered from a man between 18 and 29 years old in good health.

The gene calls are TRBV6-6 and TRBJ1-2, with unresolved D. This CDR3 is 14 amino acids long. The V gene lost 8 bases and the J gene lost 0 bases, with 13 bases spanning the gap. Germline CDR1 is MNHNY and CDR2 is SVGAGI (reference sequence). The CDR3 DNA follows: TGTGCCAGCCGATCCTCCGGGACTAACTATGGCTACACCTTC. Its translation: CASRSSGTNYGYTF.

The chain links TRBV10-3 to TRBJ2-7; D may be TRBD1 (5 bases). The germline gives CDR1 ENHRY, CDR2 SYGVKD. V was pared by 0 bases and J by 6 bases, with 12 bases between. The CDR3 totals 14 residues. CDR3 nucleotide sequence: TGTGCCATCAGTGAGTCGGGCAGGGTTGGCGAGCAGTACTTC. Translated, it gives CAISESGRVGEQYF.

The V call is TRBV4-1, the J call TRBJ2-3; 7 nucleotides line up with TRBD1. CDR3 length: 16 residues. In germline, CDR1 is MGHRA, CDR2 YSYEKL. Germline trimming cut 3 bases from V and 5 bases from J; bases unmatched to any gene: 11. DNA for the CDR3: TGCGCCAGCAGCCAGAGCCTGGGGCAGGGGGTAGATACGCAGTATTTT. Encoded protein: CASSQSLGQGVDTQYF.

The gene calls are TRBV10-3 and TRBJ2-5, with D perhaps matching TRBD1 (6 bases). V lost 2 bases, J lost 2 bases, and 15 bases lay in between. Germline V gene data show CDR1 as ENHRY and CDR2 as SYGVKD. The CDR3 is made up of 16 amino acids. Written as DNA, the CDR3 is TGTGCCATCAGTGAGGGTACAACAGGGCAACAAGAGACCCAGTACTTC. It yields the protein CAISEGTTGQQETQYF.

The DNA for the CDR3 is TGCGCCAGCAGCCAAGAGGGACAGGCCCCGCACGCTTTCTTT. This sequence encodes CASSQEGQAPHAFF. The rearrangement links TRBV4-1 to TRBJ1-1; 8 bases are a match to TRBD1. CDR1 is MGHRA and CDR2 is YSYEKL in the germline V gene. CDR3 length: 14 residues. V lost 0 bases to trimming and J lost 11 bases; unmatched junction nucleotides: 8.

V usage is TRBV5-1 and J usage is TRBJ2-1, with D perhaps TRBD1 (5 bases). Between the trimmed V and J ends, which lost 2 bases and 6 bases, there was a span of 12 bases. This CDR3 has 14 amino acids. Germline CDR1 is SGHRS and CDR2 is YFSETQ. The CDR3 region is CASSLDRPPNEQFF. CDR3 DNA sequence: TGCGCCAGCAGCTTAGACAGACCCCCCAATGAGCAGTTCTTC.

This clone is a singleton in its sample. This rearrangement joins TRBV6-1 to TRBJ1-5; D remains unclear. CDR1 is MNHNS and CDR2 is SASEGT in the germline V gene. The CDR3 contains 13 residues. The V end was cut by 0 bases, the J end by 3 bases, with 3 bases between. The CDR3: CASSEATNQPQHF. The DNA of the CDR3 is TGTGCCAGCAGTGAAGCGACCAATCAGCCCCAGCATTTT.

Notes on this clone: Different DNA sequences within this sample yield the same CDR3. The V gene is TRBV19, the J gene TRBJ1-2, with TRBD1 as a possible D gene (5 bases). This CDR3 comprises 13 residues. The V gene lost 1 base and the J gene lost 4 bases, with 7 bases spanning the gap. The germline V gene has CDR1 LNHDA and CDR2 SQIVND (reference sequence). CDR3 coding DNA: TGTGCCAGTAGTATAGGGGGGACCTATGGCTACACCTTC. Its protein is CASSIGGTYGYTF.

The sample holds many counts of this clone. The chain employs TRBV7-9 and TRBJ2-1; D gene ambiguous. Deletions cut 7 bases from V and 7 bases from J, with 8 bases between. Germline CDR1 reads SEHNR; CDR2 reads FQNEAQ (reference sequence). The CDR3 has 11 residues. The CDR3 loop is CASTVGNEQFF. In nucleotides, the CDR3 is TGTGCCAGCACCGTGGGGAATGAGCAGTTCTTC. The whole variable domain, filled in from reference TRBV7-9 and TRBJ2-1, reads DTGVSQNPRHKITKRGQNVTFRCDPISEHNRLYWYRQTLGQGPEFLTYFQNEAQLEKSRLLSDRFSAERPKGSFSTLEIQRTEQGDSAMYLCASTVGNEQFFGPGTRLTVL.

The gene calls are TRBV29-1 and TRBJ2-7, with D perhaps being TRBD1 or TRBD2 (5 bases each). CDR3 length equals 14 residues. The germline V and J ends were trimmed by 4 bases and 5 bases, with 18 bases remaining between them. The germline gives CDR1 SQVTM, CDR2 ANQGSEA. The CDR3 nucleotides are TGCAGCGTTGGTTTCAGGGACCCATCCCACGAGCAGTACTTC. Its protein is CSVGFRDPSHEQYF.

The chain combines TRBV6-6 with TRBJ2-2, with TRBD2 as a possible D gene (6 bases). CDR3 length equals 14 residues. V was trimmed by 7 bases and J by 6 bases, leaving 15 bases between them. The V gene's germline CDR1 is MNHNY and CDR2 SVGAGI (reference sequence). CDR3 in amino acids: CASTDMEGPGELFF. Here the CDR3 DNA reads TGTGCCAGCACCGATATGGAGGGGCCCGGGGAGCTGTTTTTT.

The chain recombines TRBV5-4 with TRBJ2-7; 9 nucleotides line up with TRBD1. V was pared by 4 bases and J by 3 bases, with 11 bases of the junction left unmatched. Germline V gene data show CDR1 as SGHNT and CDR2 as YYREEE (reference sequence). This CDR3 contains 16 residues. The CDR3 reads CASSLAGTGRHYEQYF. DNA for the CDR3: TGTGCCAGCAGCCTTGCAGGGACAGGGAGGCACTACGAGCAGTACTTC. Based on the CDR3 plus reference TRBV5-4 and TRBJ2-7, the full variable domain is ETGVTQSPTHLIKTRGQQVTLRCSSQSGHNTVSWYQQALGQGPQFIFQYYREEENGRGNFPPRFSGLQFPNYSSELNVNALELDDSALYLCASSLAGTGRHYEQYFGPGTRLTVT.

The chain combines TRBV28 with TRBJ1-2; D unclear. V lost 2 bases to trimming and J lost 4 bases, with 8 bases between them. The CDR3 loop spans 13 amino acids. Germline V gene lookup returns CDR1 MDHEN and CDR2 SYDVKM. CDR3 sequence reads: CASSLPYSYGYTF. The CDR3 nucleotides are TGTGCCAGCAGTTTACCATACAGCTATGGCTACACCTTC.

This clone showed up just once. This chain connects TRBV2 to TRBJ2-5, with 13 bases fitting TRBD2. Germline assignment: CDR1 SNHLY and CDR2 FYNNEI. V was pared by 7 bases and J by 5 bases, with 7 bases of the junction left unmatched. This CDR3 is built from 15 residues. The chain's CDR3 is CASTGTSGTMETQYF. The CDR3 DNA sequence: TGTGCCAGCACTGGGACTAGCGGGACCATGGAGACCCAGTACTTC.

The V and J genes are TRBV7-2 and TRBJ2-7, with a possible D match to TRBD2 (6 bases). Between the trimmed V and J ends, which lost 0 bases and 3 bases, there was a span of 9 bases. The V gene's germline CDR1 is SGHTA and CDR2 FQGNSA. This CDR3 contains 14 residues. The CDR3 loop reads CASSLARDGYEQYF. The CDR3, as DNA: TGTGCCAGCAGCTTAGCGCGGGACGGCTACGAGCAGTACTTC.

The genes are TRBV25-1 and TRBJ1-4; no reliable D call. CDR1 is MGHDK and CDR2 is SYGVNS in the germline V gene. The CDR3 contains 14 residues. V lost 2 bases to trimming and J lost 4 bases, with 8 bases between them. CDR3 in DNA: TGTGCCAGCAGTGAAATTACTGATAATGAAAAACTGTTTTTT. Its translation: CASSEITDNEKLFF.

V is TRBV11-2 and J is TRBJ2-7; D is ambiguous. V was pared by 0 bases and J by 5 bases, with 11 bases between. Germline assignment: CDR1 SGHAT and CDR2 FQNNGV. The CDR3 has 14 amino acids. This CDR3 reads CASSLDRVLHEQYF. CDR3 nucleotide sequence: TGTGCCAGCAGCTTAGATCGTGTCCTCCACGAGCAGTACTTC.

This chain links TRBV7-2 with TRBJ1-1, with a possible D match to TRBD1 (5 bases). Trimming removed 1 base at V and 11 bases at J, with 14 bases between. Germline V gives CDR1 SGHTA, CDR2 FQGNSA. This CDR3 spans 13 amino acids. The CDR3 coding sequence is TGTGCCAGCAGCTTAGGGGCAGGGCGTAAGGCTTTCTTT. This gives the protein CASSLGAGRKAFF.

The rearrangement joins TRBV5-1 to TRBJ2-3; TRBD2 aligns across 8 bases. CDR3 length: 16 amino acids. Per germline, CDR1 SGHRS and CDR2 YFSETQ. V lost 0 bases to trimming and J lost 4 bases; unmatched junction nucleotides: 7. The CDR3, as DNA: TGCGCCAGCAGCTTGGCCCCAGCGGGAGCCGCAGATACGCAGTATTTT. Translated: CASSLAPAGAADTQYF.

The chain joins TRBV5-8 to TRBJ2-5; D is ambiguous. The germline V gene encodes CDR1 SGHTS and CDR2 YDEGEE. This CDR3 is 13 amino acids long. The germline V and J ends were trimmed by 5 bases and 5 bases, with 13 bases remaining between them. CDR3 region: CASRAKRAETQYF. The CDR3 bases are TGTGCCAGCAGGGCCAAGCGTGCGGAGACCCAGTACTTC. Supplemented by reference TRBV5-8 and TRBJ2-5, the full variable domain reads EAGVTQSPTHLIKTRGQQATLRCSPISGHTSVYWYQQALGLGLQFLLWYDEGEERNRGNFPPRFSGRQFPNYSSELNVNALELEDSALYLCASRAKRAETQYFGPGTRLLVL.

The chain joins TRBV30 to TRBJ1-5; tentatively, D is TRBD1 (5 bases). The V end lost 0 bases, the J end lost 5 bases, and 11 bases lay between the germline ends. Germline loops: CDR1 GTSNPN, CDR2 SVGIG (reference sequence). The CDR3 runs to 14 residues. The CDR3 is CAWSVWGGDQPQHF. DNA of the CDR3: TGTGCCTGGAGTGTTTGGGGAGGGGATCAGCCCCAGCATTTT.

The chain combines TRBV4-3 with TRBJ1-3; D is ambiguous. Germline V gene lookup returns CDR1 LGHNA and CDR2 YSLEER. The CDR3 is 15 amino acids. Trimming cost V 0 bases and J 2 bases, with 8 bases left between them. CDR3: CASSQDSGTGNTIYF. In nucleotides, the CDR3 is TGCGCCAGCAGCCAAGATTCCGGGACTGGAAACACCATATATTTT.

V gene TRBV27 combines with J gene TRBJ2-4, with 8 positions matching TRBD1. Trimming cost V 6 bases and J 8 bases; bases outside gene matches: 9. CDR1 and CDR2 (germline): MNHEY, SMNVEV (reference sequence). The CDR3 covers 14 residues. The CDR3 nucleotides read TGTGCCAGCAGGCAGGGACAGGCGACAGACATTCAGTACTTC. This gives the protein CASRQGQATDIQYF.

The chain couples TRBV5-4 to TRBJ1-3, with 8 nucleotides matching TRBD1. The CDR3 has 17 residues. With 4 bases clipped from V and 0 bases from J, the junction kept 9 bases outside the gene matches. Germline loops: CDR1 SGHNT, CDR2 YYREEE (reference sequence). As DNA, the CDR3 is TGTGCCAGCAGCCCCGACAGGGGCGATTACTCTGGAAACACCATATATTTT. Its protein is CASSPDRGDYSGNTIYF.

Notes on this clone: Other DNA sequences in this sample translate to the same CDR3. CDR3 protein: CASSERTYGYTF. The CDR3 DNA is TGTGCCAGCAGTGAACGGACTTATGGCTACACCTTC. The chain couples TRBV6-1 to TRBJ1-2; D unclear. Germline CDR1 and CDR2: MNHNS and SASEGT. Between the trimmed V and J ends, which lost 2 bases and 5 bases, there was a span of 6 bases. The CDR3 spans 12 residues.

The chain employs TRBV20-1 and TRBJ2-7; 7 nucleotides agree with TRBD1. The CDR3 runs to 11 residues. The V segment lost 7 bases and the J segment 1 base; nucleotides outside the gene matches: 1. Germline assignment: CDR1 DFQATT and CDR2 SNEGSKA (reference sequence). The DNA of the CDR3 is TGCAGTGTGGGACAGTCCTACGAGCAGTACTTC. Its protein is CSVGQSYEQYF.

This chain connects TRBV5-6 to TRBJ1-1; D possibly corresponds to TRBD1 (6 bases). The CDR3 spans 16 residues. V shed 4 bases and J shed 0 bases, with 16 bases lying between them. Germline values: CDR1 SGHDT, CDR2 YYEEEE. CDR3 bases: TGTGCCAGCAGCCTGGGACGTGCAGGGGTGAACACTGAAGCTTTCTTT. Translated, it gives CASSLGRAGVNTEAFF.

V and J are TRBV5-1 and TRBJ2-7, with 9 positions matching TRBD1. This CDR3 is 13 amino acids long. Germline V gene lookup returns CDR1 SGHRS and CDR2 YFSETQ. V trimming: 4 bases; J trimming: 6 bases; junction bases outside the gene matches: 5. The CDR3, as DNA: TGCGCCAGCAGCCCACAGGGGGCCGTCGAGCAGTACTTC. It is translated as CASSPQGAVEQYF.

There are a few counts of this clone. V gene TRBV10-3 combines with J gene TRBJ2-5; either TRBD1 or TRBD2 may supply D (5 bases each). V was trimmed by 3 bases and J by 5 bases, leaving 13 bases between them. Germline V gene data show CDR1 as ENHRY and CDR2 as SYGVKD. The CDR3 consists of 14 residues. The CDR3 DNA follows: TGTGCCATCAGTGACGGGATTCAGGGCGAGACCCAGTACTTC. Protein sequence: CAISDGIQGETQYF.